The clone carrying this T cell receptor beta chain was seen repeatedly, ten times or more. What it binds is unknown. This sample is part of a study of T cells in Graves' hyperthyroidism and ophthalmopathy. In the study overall: The authors collected peripheral blood at initial diagnosis, before any treatment.

Study-wide results and caveats: In blood, most of the thyroid clonotypes expanded above 0.001 were also present. Ophthalmopathy was told apart from stable hyperthyroidism by a 13 V-J model.

The V segment lost 1 base and the J segment 3 bases; nucleotides outside the gene matches: 1. The CDR3 is 14 residues long. The V gene's germline CDR1 is DFQATT and CDR2 SNEGSKA (reference sequence). Orbital computed tomography and thyroid ultrasound, together with serum TRAb and thyroxine and clinical symptoms, were used for diagnoses. Researchers amplified the TCR beta CDR3 regions from RNA transcripts. First-round RT-PCR with HTBI primers amplified the TCR CDR3 region. TCRdb itself ran the multiplex PCR reads through MiXCR, one entry per CDR3 protein. The sample holds 400,000 or so distinct CDR3 sequences, nearly 15% seen once.

The rearrangement links TRBV20-1 to TRBJ2-7; TRBD2 matches at 12 bases. Sequencing used blood. The sequence derives from a woman in her sixties or seventies with Graves' ophthalmopathy. CDR3 sequence reads: CSARGLAGVYEQYF. CDR3 nucleotide sequence: TGCAGTGCTAGAGGACTAGCGGGAGTCTACGAGCAGTACTTC.